This paragraph reports one TCR beta chain. TCRdb keeps only in-frame clones here, not all; method: immunoSEQ multiplex PCR. This sample has millions of clones, with 85% to 95% found just once. The record originates from a study of shared clonotypes between healthy human individuals. This receptor was taken from a man between 18 and 35 years old in good health. Some clones in this sample may be carry-over from other donors' samples. Source material: naive CD4+ T cells from PBMCs. As to subset: CD45RA+ positively selected.

The CDR3 bases are TGTGCCAGCAGCCCTGGGGCGGACAGTTACTACGAGCAGTACTTC. Residues: CASSPGADSYYEQYF. The rearrangement uses TRBV5-4 and TRBJ2-7; possibly TRBD1 for D (6 bases). CDR3 length: 15 amino acids. Looked up from germline, CDR1 is SGHNT and CDR2 is YYREEE (reference sequence). Between the trimmed V and J ends, which lost 4 bases and 3 bases, there was a span of 17 bases.